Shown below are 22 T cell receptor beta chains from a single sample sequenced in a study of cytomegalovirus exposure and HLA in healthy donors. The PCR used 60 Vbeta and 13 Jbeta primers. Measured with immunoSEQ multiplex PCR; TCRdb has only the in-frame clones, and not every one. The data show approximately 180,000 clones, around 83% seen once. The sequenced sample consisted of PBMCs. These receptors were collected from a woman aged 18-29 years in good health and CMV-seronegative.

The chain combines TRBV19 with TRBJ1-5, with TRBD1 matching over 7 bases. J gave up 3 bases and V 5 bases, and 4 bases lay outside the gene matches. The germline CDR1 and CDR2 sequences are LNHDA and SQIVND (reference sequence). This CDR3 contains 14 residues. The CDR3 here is CASSFDRVNQPQHF. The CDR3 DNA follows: TGTGCCAGTAGTTTTGACAGGGTCAATCAGCCCCAGCATTTT.

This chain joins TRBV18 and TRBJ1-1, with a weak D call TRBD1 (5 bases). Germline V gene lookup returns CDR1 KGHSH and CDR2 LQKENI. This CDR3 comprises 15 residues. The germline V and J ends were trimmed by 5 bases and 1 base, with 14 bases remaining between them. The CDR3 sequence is CASSLTERANTEAFF. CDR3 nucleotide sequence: TGTGCCAGCTCATTGACAGAGCGTGCGAACACTGAAGCTTTCTTT.

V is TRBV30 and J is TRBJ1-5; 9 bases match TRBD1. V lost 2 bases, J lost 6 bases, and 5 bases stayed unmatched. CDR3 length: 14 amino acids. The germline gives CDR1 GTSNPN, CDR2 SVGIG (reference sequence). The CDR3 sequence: CAWSRDRVSQPQHF. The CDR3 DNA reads TGTGCCTGGAGTAGGGACAGGGTAAGTCAGCCCCAGCATTTT.

The CDR3 region has the DNA TGTGCCAGCAGCTTGCTATTTGGAAACACCATATATTTT. It codes for CASSLLFGNTIYF. The V and J genes are TRBV7-9 and TRBJ1-3, with no clear D. Trimming took 3 bases from V and 3 from J, leaving 6 bases between them. This CDR3 comprises 13 residues. Germline loops: CDR1 SEHNR, CDR2 FQNEAQ (reference sequence).

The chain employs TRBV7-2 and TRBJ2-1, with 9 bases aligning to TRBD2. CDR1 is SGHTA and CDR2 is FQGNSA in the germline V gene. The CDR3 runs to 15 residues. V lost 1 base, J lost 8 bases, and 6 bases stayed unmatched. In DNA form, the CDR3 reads TGTGCCAGCAGCTTAGGGGGTAGCGGGAGTGATGAGCAGTTCTTC. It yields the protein CASSLGGSGSDEQFF.

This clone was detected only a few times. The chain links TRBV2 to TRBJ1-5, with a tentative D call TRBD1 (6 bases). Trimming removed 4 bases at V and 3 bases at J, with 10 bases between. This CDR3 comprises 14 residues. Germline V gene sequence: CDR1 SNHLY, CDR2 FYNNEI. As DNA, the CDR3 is TGTGCCAGCAGTGTTCAGGGGTTCAATCAGCCCCAGCATTTT. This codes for CASSVQGFNQPQHF.

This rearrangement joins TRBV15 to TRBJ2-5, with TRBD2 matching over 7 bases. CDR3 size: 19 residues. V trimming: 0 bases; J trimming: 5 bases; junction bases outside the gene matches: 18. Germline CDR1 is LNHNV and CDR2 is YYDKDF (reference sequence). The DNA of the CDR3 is TGTGCCACCAGCAGAGATGCGGGGGTCCTGGAGAATGGAGGGGAGACCCAGTACTTC. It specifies CATSRDAGVLENGGETQYF.

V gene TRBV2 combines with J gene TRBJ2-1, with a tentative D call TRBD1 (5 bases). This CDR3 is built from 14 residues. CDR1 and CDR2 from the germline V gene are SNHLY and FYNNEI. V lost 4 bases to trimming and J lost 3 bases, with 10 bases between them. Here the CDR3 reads CASSAFDSYNEQFF. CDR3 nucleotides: TGTGCCAGCAGTGCATTTGACAGCTACAATGAGCAGTTCTTC. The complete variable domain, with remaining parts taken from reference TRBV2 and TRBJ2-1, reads EPEVTQTPSHQVTQMGQEVILRCVPISNHLYFYWYRQILGQKVEFLVSFYNNEISEKSEIFDDQFSVERPDGSNFTLKIRSTKLEDSAMYFCASSAFDSYNEQFFGPGTRLTVL.

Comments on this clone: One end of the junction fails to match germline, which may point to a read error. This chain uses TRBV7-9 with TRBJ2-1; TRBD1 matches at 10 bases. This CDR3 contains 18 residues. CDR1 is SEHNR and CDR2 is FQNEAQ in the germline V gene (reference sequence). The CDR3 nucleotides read TGTTCCAGCAGCGGCCGGTATTCCGGGACAGGGGACCACAATGAGCAGTTCTTC. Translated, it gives CSSSGRYSGTGDHNEQFF.

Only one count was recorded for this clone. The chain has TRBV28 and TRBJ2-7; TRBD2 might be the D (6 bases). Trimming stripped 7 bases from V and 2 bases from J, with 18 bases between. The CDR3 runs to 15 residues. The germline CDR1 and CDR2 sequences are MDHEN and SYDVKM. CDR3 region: CASTPGGVGTYEQYF. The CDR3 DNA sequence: TGTGCCAGCACACCCGGGGGTGTGGGTACCTACGAGCAGTACTTC.

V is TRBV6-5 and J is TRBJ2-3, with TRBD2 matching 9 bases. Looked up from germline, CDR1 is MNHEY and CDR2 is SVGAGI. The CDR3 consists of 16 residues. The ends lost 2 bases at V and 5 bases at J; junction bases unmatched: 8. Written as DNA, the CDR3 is TGTGCCAGCAGTTACGCGTTGGGCGGGAGGGGAGATACGCAGTATTTT. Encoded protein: CASSYALGGRGDTQYF.

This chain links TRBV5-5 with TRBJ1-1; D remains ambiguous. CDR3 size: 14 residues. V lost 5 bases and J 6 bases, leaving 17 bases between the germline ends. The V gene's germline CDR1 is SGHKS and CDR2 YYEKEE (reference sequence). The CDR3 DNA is TGTGCCAGCAGTATGACACGGCGGGCGGCTGAAGCTTTCTTT. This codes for CASSMTRRAAEAFF.

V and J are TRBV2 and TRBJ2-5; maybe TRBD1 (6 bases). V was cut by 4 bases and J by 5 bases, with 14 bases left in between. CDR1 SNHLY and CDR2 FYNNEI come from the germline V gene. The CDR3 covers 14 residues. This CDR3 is CASSGAGEGETQYF. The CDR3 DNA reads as TGTGCCAGCAGTGGGGCAGGGGAAGGGGAGACCCAGTACTTC.

This CDR3 reads CSVVGENTGELFF. As DNA, the CDR3 is TGCAGCGTTGTAGGGGAGAACACCGGGGAGCTGTTTTTT. The chain couples TRBV29-1 to TRBJ2-2, with D maybe TRBD1 (5 bases). Per the germline V gene, CDR1 is SQVTM and CDR2 is ANQGSEA. The CDR3 covers 13 residues. Trimming stripped 4 bases from V and 1 base from J, with 7 bases between.

The CDR3 bases are TGTGCCAGCAGCCCCAGCGGGACTAACACCGGGGAGCTGTTTTTT. This translates into CASSPSGTNTGELFF. The chain uses TRBV5-8 and TRBJ2-2; 7 bases map to TRBD2. V gave up 4 bases and J gave up 2 bases; unmatched junction bases: 5. The CDR3 runs 15 residues. The germline gives CDR1 SGHTS, CDR2 YDEGEE.

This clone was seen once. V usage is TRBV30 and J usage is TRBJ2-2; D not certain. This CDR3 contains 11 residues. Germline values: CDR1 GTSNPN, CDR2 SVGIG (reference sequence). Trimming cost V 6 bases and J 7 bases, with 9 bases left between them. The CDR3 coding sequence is TGTGCCTGCTCCACGGGCGGGGAGCTGTTTTTT. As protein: CACSTGGELFF.

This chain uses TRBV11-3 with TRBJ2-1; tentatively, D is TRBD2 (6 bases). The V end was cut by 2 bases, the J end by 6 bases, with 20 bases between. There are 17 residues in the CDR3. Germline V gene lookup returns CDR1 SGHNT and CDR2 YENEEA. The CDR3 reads CASSLYPLAPAVNEQFF. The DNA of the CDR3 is TGTGCCAGCAGCTTATATCCACTAGCCCCCGCAGTCAATGAGCAGTTCTTC. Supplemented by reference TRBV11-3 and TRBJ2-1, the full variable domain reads EAGVVQSPRYKIIEKKQPVAFWCNPISGHNTLYWYLQNLGQGPELLIRYENEEAVDDSQLPKDRFSAERLKGVDSTLKIQPAELGDSAVYLCASSLYPLAPAVNEQFFGPGTRLTVL.

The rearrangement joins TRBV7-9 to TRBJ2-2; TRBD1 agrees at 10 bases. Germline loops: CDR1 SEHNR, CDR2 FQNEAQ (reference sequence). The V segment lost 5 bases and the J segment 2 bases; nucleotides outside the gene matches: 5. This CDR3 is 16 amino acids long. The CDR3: CASSPGQGVNTGELFF. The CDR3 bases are TGTGCCAGCAGCCCTGGACAGGGGGTCAACACCGGGGAGCTGTTTTTT.

CDR3 sequence (DNA): TGTGCCAGCAGCCCACGGCCAGGGGCCGAGCAGTACTTC. Amino acid sequence: CASSPRPGAEQYF. This chain uses TRBV11-3 with TRBJ2-7, with a tentative D call TRBD1 (6 bases). This CDR3 region has 13 residues. Germline V CDR1 and CDR2: SGHNT, YENEEA. V was pared by 5 bases and J by 6 bases, with 14 bases between.

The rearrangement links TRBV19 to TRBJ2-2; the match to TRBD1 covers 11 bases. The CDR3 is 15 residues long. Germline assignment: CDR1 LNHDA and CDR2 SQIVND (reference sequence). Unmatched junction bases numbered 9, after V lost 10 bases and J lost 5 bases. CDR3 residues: CATWDRDRGTGELFF. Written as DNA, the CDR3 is TGTGCCACCTGGGACCGGGACAGGGGGACCGGGGAGCTGTTTTTT. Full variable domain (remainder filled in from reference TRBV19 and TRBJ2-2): DGGITQSPKYLFRKEGQNVTLSCEQNLNHDAMYWYRQDPGQGLRLIYYSQIVNDFQKGDIAEGYSVSREKKESFPLTVTSAQKNPTAFYLCATWDRDRGTGELFFGEGSRLTVL.

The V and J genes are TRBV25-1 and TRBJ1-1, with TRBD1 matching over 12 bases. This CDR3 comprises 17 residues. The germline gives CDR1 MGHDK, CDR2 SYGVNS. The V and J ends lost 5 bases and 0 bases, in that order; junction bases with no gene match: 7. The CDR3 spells CASSPGQGAQMNTEAFF. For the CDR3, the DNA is TGTGCCAGCAGTCCGGGACAGGGGGCCCAAATGAACACTGAAGCTTTCTTT.

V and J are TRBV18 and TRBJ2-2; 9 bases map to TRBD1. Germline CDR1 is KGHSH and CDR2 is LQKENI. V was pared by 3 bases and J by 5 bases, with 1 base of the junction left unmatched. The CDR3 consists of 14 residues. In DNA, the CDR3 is TGTGCCAGCTCACCGACAGGGGGAACCGGGGAGCTGTTTTTT. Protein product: CASSPTGGTGELFF.